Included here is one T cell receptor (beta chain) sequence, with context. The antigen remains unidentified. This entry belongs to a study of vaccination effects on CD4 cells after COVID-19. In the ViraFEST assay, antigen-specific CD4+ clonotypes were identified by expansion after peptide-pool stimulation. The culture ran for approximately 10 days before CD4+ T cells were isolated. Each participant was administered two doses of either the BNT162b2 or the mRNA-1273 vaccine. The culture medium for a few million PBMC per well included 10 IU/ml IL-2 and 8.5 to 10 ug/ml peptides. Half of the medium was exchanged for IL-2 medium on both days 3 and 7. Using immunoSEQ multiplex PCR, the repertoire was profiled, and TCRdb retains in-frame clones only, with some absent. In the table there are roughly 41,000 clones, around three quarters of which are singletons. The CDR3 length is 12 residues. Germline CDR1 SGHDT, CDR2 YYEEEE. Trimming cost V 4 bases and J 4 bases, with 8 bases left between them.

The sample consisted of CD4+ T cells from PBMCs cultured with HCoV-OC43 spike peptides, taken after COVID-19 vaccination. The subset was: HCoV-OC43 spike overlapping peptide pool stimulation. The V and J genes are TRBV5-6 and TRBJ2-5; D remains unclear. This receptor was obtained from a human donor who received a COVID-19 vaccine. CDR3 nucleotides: TGTGCCAGCAGCCTCCTATTAGAGACCCAGTACTTC. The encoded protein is CASSLLLETQYF.